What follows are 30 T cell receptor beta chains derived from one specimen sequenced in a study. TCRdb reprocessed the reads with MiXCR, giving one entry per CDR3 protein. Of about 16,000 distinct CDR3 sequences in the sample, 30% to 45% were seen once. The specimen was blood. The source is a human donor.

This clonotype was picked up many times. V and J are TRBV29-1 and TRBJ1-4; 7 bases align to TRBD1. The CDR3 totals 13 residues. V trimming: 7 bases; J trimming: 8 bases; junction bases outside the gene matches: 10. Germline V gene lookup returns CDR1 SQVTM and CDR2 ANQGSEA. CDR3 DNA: TGCAGCGCCGCAGACAGGGTTGTCGAAAAACTGTTTTTT. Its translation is CSAADRVVEKLFF. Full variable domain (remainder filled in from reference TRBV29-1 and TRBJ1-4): SAVISQKPSRDICQRGTSLTIQCQVDSQVTMMFWYRQQPGQSLTLIATANQGSEATYESGFVIDKFPISRPNLTFSTLTVSNMSPEDSSIYLCSAADRVVEKLFFGSGTQLSVL.

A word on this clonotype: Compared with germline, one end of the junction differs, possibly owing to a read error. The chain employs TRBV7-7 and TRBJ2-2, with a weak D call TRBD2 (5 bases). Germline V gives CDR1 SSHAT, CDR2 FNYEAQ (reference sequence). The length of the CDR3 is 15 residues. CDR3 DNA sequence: TGTGCTAGCAGCTTGGGAGTAGGTTACACCGGGGAGCTGTTTTTT. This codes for CASSLGVGYTGELFF.

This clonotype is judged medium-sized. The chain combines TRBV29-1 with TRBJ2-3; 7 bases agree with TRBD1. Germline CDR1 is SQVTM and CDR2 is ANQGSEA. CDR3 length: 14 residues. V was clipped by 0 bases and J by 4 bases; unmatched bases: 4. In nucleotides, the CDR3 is TGCAGCGTTGAAGAAGGGGGCGCCGCAGATACGCAGTATTTT. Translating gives CSVEEGGAADTQYF.

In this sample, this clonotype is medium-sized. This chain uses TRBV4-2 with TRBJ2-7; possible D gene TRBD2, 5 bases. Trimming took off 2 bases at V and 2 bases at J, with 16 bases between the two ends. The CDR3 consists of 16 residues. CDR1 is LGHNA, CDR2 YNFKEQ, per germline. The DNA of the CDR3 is TGTGCCAGCAGCCAATCAACTTCTGAGGGAACCTACGAGCAGTACTTC. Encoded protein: CASSQSTSEGTYEQYF.

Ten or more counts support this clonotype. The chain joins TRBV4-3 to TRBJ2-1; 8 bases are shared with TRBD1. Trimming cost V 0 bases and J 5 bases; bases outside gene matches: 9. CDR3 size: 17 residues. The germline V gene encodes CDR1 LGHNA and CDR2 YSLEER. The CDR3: CASSQDYPRGLDNEQFF. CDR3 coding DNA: TGCGCCAGCAGCCAAGATTACCCCAGGGGGCTGGACAATGAGCAGTTCTTC.

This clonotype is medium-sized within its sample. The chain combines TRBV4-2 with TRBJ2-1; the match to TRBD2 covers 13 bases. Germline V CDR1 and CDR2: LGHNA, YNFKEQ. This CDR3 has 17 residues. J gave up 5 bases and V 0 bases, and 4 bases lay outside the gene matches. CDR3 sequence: CASSQETGTSGNNEQFF. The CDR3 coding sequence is TGTGCCAGCAGCCAAGAAACCGGGACTAGCGGGAACAATGAGCAGTTCTTC.

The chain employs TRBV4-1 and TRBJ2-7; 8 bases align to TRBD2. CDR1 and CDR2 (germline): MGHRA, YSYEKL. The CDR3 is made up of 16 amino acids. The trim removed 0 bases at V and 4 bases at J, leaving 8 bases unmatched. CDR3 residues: CASSQDPPGGVYEQYF. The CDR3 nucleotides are TGCGCCAGCAGCCAAGATCCCCCGGGAGGGGTTTACGAGCAGTACTTC.

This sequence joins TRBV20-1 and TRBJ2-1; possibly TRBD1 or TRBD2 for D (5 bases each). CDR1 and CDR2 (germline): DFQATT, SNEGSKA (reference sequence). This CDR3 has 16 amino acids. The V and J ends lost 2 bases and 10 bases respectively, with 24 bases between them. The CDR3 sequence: CSARPLIDWGRWEQFF. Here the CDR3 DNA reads TGCAGTGCTAGACCTCTAATCGACTGGGGACGATGGGAGCAGTTCTTC.

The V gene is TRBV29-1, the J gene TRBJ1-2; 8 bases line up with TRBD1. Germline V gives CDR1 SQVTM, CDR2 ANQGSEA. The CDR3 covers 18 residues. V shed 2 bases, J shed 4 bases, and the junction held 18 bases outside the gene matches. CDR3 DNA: TGCAGCGTTGAACCCCGGACAGGGCAGAGGAAGAGCCTCTATGGCTACACCTTC. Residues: CSVEPRTGQRKSLYGYTF.

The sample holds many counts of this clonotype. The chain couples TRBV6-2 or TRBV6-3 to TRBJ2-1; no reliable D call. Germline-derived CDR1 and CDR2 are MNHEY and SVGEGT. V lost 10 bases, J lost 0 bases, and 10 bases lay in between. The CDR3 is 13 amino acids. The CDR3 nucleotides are TGTGCCACCGACTCAAGCTCCTACAATGAGCAGTTCTTC. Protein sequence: CATDSSSYNEQFF.

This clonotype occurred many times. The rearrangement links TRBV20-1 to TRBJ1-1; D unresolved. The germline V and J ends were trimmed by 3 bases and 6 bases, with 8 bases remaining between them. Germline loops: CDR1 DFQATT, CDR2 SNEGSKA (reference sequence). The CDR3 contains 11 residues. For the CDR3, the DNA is TGCAGTGCTAGTCCCGTGGCTGAAGCTTTCTTT. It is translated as CSASPVAEAFF.

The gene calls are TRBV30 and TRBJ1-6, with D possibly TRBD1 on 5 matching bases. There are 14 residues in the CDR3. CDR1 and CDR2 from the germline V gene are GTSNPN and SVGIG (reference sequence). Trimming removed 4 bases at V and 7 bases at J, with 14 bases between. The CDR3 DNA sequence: TGTGCCTGGAACAGGAGAAGGATGAATTCACCCCTCCACTTT. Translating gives CAWNRRRMNSPLHF.

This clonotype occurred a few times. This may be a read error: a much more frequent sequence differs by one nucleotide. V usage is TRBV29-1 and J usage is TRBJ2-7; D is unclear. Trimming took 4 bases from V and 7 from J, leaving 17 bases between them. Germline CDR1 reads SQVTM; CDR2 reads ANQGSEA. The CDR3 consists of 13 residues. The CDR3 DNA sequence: TGCAGCGTTGGGGTAGGATTGGTCAATGAGCAGTACTTC. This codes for CSVGVGLVNEQYF.

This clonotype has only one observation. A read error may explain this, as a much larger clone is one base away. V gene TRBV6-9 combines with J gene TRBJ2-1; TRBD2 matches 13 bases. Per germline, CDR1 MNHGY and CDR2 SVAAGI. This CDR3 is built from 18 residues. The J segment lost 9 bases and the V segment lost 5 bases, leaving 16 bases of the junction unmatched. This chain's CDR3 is CASSHPSGTSGESREQFF. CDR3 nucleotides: TGTGCCAGCAGTCATCCTTCCGGGACTAGCGGGGAGTCGCGTGAGCAGTTCTTC.

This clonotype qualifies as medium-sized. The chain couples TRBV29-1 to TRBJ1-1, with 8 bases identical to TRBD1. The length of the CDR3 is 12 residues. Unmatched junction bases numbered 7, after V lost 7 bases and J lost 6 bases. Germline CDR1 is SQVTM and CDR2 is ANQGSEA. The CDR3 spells CSGGQGQSEAFF. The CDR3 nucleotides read TGCAGCGGCGGACAGGGTCAATCTGAAGCTTTCTTT.

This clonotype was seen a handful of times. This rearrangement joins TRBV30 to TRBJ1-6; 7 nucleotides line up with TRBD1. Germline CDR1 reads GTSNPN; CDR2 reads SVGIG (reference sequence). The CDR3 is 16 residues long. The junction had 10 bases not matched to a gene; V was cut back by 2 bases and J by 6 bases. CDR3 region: CAWSSGGGFSNSPLHF. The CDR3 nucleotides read TGTGCCTGGAGTTCCGGAGGGGGCTTTTCTAATTCACCCCTCCACTTT.

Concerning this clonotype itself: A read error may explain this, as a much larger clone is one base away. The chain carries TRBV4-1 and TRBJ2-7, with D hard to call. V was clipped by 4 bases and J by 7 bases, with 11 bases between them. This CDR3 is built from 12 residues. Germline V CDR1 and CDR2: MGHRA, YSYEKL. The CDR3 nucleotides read TGCGCCAGCAGCCTGCTCAACAATGAGCAGTACTTC. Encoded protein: CASSLLNNEQYF.

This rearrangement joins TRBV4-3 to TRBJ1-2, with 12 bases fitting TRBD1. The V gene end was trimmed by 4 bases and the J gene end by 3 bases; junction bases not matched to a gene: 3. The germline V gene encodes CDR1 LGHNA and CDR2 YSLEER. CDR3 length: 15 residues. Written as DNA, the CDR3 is TGCGCCAGCAGCCTCGGGACAGGGGGCGACTATGGCTACACCTTC. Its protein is CASSLGTGGDYGYTF.

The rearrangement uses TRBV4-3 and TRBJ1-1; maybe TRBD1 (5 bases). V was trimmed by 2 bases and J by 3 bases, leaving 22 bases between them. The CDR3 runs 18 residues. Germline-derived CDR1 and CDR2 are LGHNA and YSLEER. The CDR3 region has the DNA TGCGCCAGCAGCCAAAACCGGGACTTCGGGACCGGGGACACTGAAGCTTTCTTT. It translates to CASSQNRDFGTGDTEAFF.

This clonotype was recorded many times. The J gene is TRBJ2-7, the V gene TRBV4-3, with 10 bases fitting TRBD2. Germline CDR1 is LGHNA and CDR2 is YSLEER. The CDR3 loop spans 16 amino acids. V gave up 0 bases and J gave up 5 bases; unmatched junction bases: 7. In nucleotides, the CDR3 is TGCGCCAGCAGCCAAGATCAGGGGACTAGCGTTAACGAGCAGTACTTC. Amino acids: CASSQDQGTSVNEQYF.

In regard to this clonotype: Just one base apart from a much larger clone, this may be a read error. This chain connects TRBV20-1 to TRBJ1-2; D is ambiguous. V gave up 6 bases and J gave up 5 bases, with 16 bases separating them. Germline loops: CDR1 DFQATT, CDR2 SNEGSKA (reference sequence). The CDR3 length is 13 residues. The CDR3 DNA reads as TGCAGTGCAACAATGGACGGGAATTATGGCTACACCTTC. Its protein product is CSATMDGNYGYTF.

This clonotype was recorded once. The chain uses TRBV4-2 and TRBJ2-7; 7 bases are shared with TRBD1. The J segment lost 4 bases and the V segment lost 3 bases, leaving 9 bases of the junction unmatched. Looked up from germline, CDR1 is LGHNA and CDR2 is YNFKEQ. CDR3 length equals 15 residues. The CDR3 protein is CASSHISGTEYEQYF. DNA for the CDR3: TGTGCCAGCAGCCATATCTCCGGGACAGAATACGAGCAGTACTTC.

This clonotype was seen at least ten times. The CDR3 reads CSARGQPWAVTEAFF. The CDR3 region has the DNA TGCAGTGCTAGAGGACAGCCTTGGGCGGTGACTGAAGCTTTCTTT. The V and J genes are TRBV20-1 and TRBJ1-1, with D possibly being TRBD1 (5 bases). This CDR3 has 15 residues. Trimming took 1 base from V and 5 from J, leaving 17 bases between them. CDR1 is DFQATT and CDR2 is SNEGSKA in the germline V gene (reference sequence).

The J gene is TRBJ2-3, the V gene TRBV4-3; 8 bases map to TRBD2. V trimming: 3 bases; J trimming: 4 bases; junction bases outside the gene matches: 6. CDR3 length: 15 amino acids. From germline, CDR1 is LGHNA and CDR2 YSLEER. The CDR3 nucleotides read TGCGCCAGCAGCCAGCTGTTGGGACTAGCAGATACGCAGTATTTT. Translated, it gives CASSQLLGLADTQYF.

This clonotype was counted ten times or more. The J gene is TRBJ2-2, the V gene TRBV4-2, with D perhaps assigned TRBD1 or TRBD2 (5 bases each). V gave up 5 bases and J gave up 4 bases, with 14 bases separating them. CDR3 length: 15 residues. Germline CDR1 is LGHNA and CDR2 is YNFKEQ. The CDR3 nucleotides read TGTGCCAGCAGCAAAGGGGACCAAGCCACCGGGGAGCTGTTTTTT. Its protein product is CASSKGDQATGELFF.

As DNA, the CDR3 is TGTGCCAGCAGCTTGTGGAATCGAGGGATAAAAGAGCAGTTCTTC. Protein product: CASSLWNRGIKEQFF. This chain connects TRBV7-8 to TRBJ2-1; D possibly corresponds to TRBD2 (5 bases). Per the germline V gene, CDR1 is SGHVS and CDR2 is FQNEAQ. This CDR3 region has 15 residues. Between the trimmed V and J ends, which lost 3 bases and 10 bases, there was a span of 19 bases.

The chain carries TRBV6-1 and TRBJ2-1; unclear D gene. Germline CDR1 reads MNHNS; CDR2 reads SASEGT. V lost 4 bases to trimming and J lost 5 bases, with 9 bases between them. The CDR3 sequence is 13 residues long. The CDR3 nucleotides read TGTGCCAGCAGTGGGCAGTCCCACAATGAGCAGTTCTTC. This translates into CASSGQSHNEQFF.

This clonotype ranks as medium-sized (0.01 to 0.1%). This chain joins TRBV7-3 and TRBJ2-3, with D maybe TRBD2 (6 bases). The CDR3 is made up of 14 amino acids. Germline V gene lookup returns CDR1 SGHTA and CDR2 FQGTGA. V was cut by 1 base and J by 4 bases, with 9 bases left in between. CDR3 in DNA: TGTGCCAGCAGCTTAAGGTGGGGGGCAGATACGCAGTATTTT. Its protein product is CASSLRWGADTQYF. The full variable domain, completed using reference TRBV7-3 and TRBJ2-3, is GAGVSQTPSNKVTEKGKYVELRCDPISGHTALYWYRQSLGQGPEFLIYFQGTGAADDSGLPNDRFFAVRPEGSVSTLKIQRTERGDSAVYLCASSLRWGADTQYFGPGTRLTVL.

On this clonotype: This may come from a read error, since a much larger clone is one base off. The CDR3 DNA sequence: TGTGCCAGCAGACAAGTCCGGGACTCATCCTACGAGCAGTACTTC. Translation: CASRQVRDSSYEQYF. The chain recombines TRBV4-2 with TRBJ2-7; D is perhaps TRBD2 (6 bases). The CDR3 is 15 residues long. CDR1 is LGHNA, CDR2 YNFKEQ, per germline.

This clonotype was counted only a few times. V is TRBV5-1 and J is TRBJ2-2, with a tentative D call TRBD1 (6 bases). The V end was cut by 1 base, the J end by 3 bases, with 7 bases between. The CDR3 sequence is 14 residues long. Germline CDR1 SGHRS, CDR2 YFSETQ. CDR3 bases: TGCGCCAGCAGCTTGCAGGGGTACACCGGGGAGCTGTTTTTT. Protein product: CASSLQGYTGELFF.